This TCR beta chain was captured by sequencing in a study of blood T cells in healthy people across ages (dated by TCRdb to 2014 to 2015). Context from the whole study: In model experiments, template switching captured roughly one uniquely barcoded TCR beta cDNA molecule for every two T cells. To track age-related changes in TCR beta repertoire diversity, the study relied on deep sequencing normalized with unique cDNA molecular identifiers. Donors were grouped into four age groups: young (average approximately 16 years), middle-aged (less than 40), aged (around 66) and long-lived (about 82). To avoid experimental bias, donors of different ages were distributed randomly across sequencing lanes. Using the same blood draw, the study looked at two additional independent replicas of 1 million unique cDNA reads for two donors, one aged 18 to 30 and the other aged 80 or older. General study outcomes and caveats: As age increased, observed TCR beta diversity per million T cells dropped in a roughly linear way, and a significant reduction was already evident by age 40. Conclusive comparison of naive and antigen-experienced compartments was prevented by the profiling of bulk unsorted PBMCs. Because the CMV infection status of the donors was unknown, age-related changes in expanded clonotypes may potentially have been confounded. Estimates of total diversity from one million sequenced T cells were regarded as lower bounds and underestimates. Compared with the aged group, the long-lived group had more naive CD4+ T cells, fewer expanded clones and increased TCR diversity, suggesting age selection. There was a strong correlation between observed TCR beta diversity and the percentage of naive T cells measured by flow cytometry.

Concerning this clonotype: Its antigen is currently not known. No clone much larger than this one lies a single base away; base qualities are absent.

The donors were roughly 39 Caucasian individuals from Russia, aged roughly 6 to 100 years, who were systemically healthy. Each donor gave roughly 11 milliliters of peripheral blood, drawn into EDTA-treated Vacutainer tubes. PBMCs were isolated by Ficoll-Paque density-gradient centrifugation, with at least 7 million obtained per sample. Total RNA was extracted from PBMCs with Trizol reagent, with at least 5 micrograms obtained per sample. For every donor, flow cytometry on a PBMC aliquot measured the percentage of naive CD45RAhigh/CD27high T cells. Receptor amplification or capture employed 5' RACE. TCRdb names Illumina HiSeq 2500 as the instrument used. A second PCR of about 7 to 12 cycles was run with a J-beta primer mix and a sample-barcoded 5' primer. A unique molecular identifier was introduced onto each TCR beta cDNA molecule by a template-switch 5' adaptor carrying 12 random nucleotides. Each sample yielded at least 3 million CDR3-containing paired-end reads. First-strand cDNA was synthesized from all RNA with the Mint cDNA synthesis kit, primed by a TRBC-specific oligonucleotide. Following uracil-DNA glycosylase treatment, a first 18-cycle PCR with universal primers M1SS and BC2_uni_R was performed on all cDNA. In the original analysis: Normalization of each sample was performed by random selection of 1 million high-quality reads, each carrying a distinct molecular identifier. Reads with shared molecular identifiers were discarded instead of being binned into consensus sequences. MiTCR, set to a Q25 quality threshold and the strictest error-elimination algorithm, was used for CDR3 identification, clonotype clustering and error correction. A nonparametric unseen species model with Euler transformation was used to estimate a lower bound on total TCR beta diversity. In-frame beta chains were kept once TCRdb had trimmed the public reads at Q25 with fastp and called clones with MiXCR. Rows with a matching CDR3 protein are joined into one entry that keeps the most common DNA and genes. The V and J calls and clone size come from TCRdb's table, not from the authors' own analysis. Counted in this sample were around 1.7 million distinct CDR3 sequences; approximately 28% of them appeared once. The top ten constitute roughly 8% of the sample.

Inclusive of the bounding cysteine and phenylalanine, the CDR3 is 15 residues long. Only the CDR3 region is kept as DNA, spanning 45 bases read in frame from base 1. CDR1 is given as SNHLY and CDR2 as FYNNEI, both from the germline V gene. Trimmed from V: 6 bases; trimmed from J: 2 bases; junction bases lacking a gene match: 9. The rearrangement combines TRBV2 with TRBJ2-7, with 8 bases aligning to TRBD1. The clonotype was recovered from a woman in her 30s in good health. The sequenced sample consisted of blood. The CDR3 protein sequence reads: CASRGQGQAPYEQYF. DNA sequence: TGTGCCAGCAGGGGTCAGGGACAGGCCCCCTACGAGCAGTACTTC.